Described below is a single TCR beta chain sequence and its context. Its antigen remains unknown. Naive CD8 cells were CD45RO-negative, positively selected for CCR7, excluding terminally differentiated effector memory CD45RA+ cells. The data are from a study of shared clonotypes between healthy human individuals. Study findings and constraints: Of the naive CD4 clonotypes, around 5% were shared across a few donors. Clonotypes shared by all four sorted-subset donors had higher generation probabilities than non-shared clonotypes.

J lost 0 bases, V lost 6 bases, and 4 bases had no gene match. The germline gives CDR1 MDHEN, CDR2 SYDVKM. This CDR3 contains 15 residues. The authors distributed each subset's genomic DNA evenly over several immunoSEQ plates. On sorted subsets, replicate PCRs used 200 to 250 ng DNA, or approximately 33,000 T cell genomes. Assay used: immunoSEQ multiplex PCR; TCRdb lists only in-frame clones, some missing. The top ten hold roughly 1% of the sample, which has just over 2,000,000 clones, over 85% seen once. The sequenced sample was naive CD8+ T cells sorted from blood. The chain links TRBV28 to TRBJ2-3, with TRBD2 matching over 9 bases. This clonotype originated in a man younger than 30 in good health. The CDR3 loop is CASRHTSGSTDTQYF. The CDR3, as DNA: TGTGCCAGCAGACATACTAGCGGGAGCACAGATACGCAGTATTTT.